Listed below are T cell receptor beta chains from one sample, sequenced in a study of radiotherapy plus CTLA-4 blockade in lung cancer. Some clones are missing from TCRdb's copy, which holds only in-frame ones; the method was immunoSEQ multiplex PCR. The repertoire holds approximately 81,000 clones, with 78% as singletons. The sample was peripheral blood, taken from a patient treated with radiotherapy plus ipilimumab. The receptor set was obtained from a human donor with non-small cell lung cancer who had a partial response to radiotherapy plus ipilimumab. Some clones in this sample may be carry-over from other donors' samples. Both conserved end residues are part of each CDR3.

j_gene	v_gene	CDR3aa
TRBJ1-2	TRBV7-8	CASSFRDRYYGYTF
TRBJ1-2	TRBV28	CASSLGGQEKGYTF
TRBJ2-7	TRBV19	CASAGGQTYEQYF
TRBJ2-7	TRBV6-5	CASSSGGSRTYEQYF
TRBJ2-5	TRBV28	CASSPRGLVAGGSLTQYF
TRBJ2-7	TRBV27	CASSSPQPRGTYEQYF
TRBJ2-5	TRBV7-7	CASSLQQGKTQYF
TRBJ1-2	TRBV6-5	CASSATSVNYGYTF
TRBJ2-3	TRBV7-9	CASSLRRLAATDTQYF
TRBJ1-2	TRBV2	CASSEYGGNYGYTF
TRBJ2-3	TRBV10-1	CASSISTSGRTDTQYF
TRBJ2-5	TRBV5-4	CASSSGTSGPGAQYF
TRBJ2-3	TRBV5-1	CASNNPGQVIPDTQYF
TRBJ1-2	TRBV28	CASTTGQSLYGYTF
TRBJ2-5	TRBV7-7	CASSLSGKETQYF
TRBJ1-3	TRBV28	CASSRLLSGNTIYF
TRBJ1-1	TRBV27	CASSLRGQGTEAFF
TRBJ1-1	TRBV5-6	CASSLYAGVQGLNTEAFF
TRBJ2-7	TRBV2	CASSGTILYEQYF
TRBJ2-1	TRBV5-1	CASSPSRSGAGSYNEQFF
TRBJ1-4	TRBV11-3	CASSPRRQEGEKLFF
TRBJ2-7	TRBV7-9	CASSLVSGRAYEQYF
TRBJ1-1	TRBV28	CASSTTPPEAFF
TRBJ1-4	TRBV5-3	CARSTTRPDNEKLFF
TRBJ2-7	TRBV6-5	CASGTGVYEQYF
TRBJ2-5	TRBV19	CASRGFGQETQYF
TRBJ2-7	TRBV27	CASSLAQGGPYEQYF
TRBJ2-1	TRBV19	CASSIQLAGSSYNEQFF
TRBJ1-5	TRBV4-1	CASSQFTGVSNQPQHF
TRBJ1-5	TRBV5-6	CASSLGQGDSNQPQHF
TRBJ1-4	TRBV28	CASSLQGFSVGNEKLFF
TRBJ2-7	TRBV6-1	CASSGVGPEQYF
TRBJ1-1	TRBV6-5	CASSYTGRGNTEAFF
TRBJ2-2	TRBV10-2	CASSDFGPTTGELFF
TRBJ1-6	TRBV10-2	CASKRQSSYNSPLHF
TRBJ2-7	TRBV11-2	CASSLGLAHEQYF
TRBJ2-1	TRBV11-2	CASSWWPSGRVYNEQFF
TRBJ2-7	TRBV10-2	CASSTDRGRPEQYF
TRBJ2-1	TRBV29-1	CSVEDEGTSTYNEQFF
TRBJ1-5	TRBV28	CASSSAGNQPQHF